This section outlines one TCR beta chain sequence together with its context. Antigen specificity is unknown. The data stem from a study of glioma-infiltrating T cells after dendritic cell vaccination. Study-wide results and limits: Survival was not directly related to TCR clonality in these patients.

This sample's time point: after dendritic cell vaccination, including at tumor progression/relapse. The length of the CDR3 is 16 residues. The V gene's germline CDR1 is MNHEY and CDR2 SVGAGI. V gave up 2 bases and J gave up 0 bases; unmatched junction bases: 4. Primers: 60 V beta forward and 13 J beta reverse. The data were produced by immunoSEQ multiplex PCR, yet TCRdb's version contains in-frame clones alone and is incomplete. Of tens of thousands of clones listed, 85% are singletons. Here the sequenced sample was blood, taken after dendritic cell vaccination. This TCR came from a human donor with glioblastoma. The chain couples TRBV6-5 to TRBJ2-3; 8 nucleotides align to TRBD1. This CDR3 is CASSYGTGRSTDTQYF. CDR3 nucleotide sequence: TGTGCCAGCAGTTACGGGACAGGTCGAAGCACAGATACGCAGTATTTT.